This T cell receptor beta chain originates from a study of shared clonotypes between healthy human individuals. In the study overall: The donor pool was made up of a couple of women and a few men aged 18 to 49. Per donor, CD8 memory used one plate, CD8 naive used two, CD4 memory used three and CD4 naive used three. Broader study findings: The low donor count limited represented genetic and exposure-history diversity.

Remarks on this clone: Antigen unknown.

Germline CDR1 SEHNR, CDR2 FQNEAQ (reference sequence). This CDR3 is built from 12 residues. Trimming left V 5 bases short and J 3 bases short, with 7 bases between. The assay was carried out at the deep level. Profiling relied on immunoSEQ multiplex PCR, and the TCRdb table lists in-frame clones only, not all of them. The repertoire has about a million clones, about 70% of them found once; the top ten carry approximately 1.5%. The chain carries TRBV7-9 and TRBJ1-1; unclear D gene. The sequence was collected from a man younger than 35 in good health. The material sequenced was memory CD4+ T cells sorted from blood. Described subset: CD45RA-negative fraction. The CDR3, as DNA: TGTGCCAGCAGCCCAAGAGACACTGAAGCTTTCTTT. This gives the protein CASSPRDTEAFF.